These 8 T cell receptor beta chains were sequenced from one sample in a study of cytomegalovirus exposure and HLA in healthy donors. It was with 60 Vbeta and 13 Jbeta primers that the PCR ran. Clones were sequenced by immunoSEQ multiplex PCR, and TCRdb holds only the in-frame ones, with some missing. The table shows under 200,000 clones, with over 80% occurring only once. The sequencing input was PBMCs. Receptors originate from a male donor in good health and CMV-seropositive.

This clone came up once. One end of the junction is discordant with germline, which a read error may explain. V usage is TRBV7-9 and J usage is TRBJ1-2, with 7 bases matching TRBD1. CDR3 length equals 17 residues. CDR1 and CDR2 from the germline V gene are SEHNR and FQNEAQ (reference sequence). Written as DNA, the CDR3 is TGTTCCAGCAGATCTCCGGGACAGAACAACCAATCCTATGGCTACACCTTC. This codes for CSSRSPGQNNQSYGYTF.

V is TRBV4-1 and J is TRBJ2-3; no clear D gene. V was trimmed by 1 base and J by 3 bases, leaving 11 bases between them. The germline gives CDR1 MGHRA, CDR2 YSYEKL. This CDR3 has 15 amino acids. This CDR3 is CASSQGELVTDTQYF. The CDR3 coding sequence is TGCGCCAGCAGCCAAGGCGAGCTAGTGACAGATACGCAGTATTTT.

This sequence joins TRBV7-3 and TRBJ1-1; D unclear. V was trimmed by 1 base and J by 4 bases, leaving 10 bases between them. Looked up from germline, CDR1 is SGHTA and CDR2 is FQGTGA. The CDR3 extends over 14 amino acids. In DNA form, the CDR3 reads TGTGCCAGCAGCTTAAATGGTCGAGGCACTGAAGCTTTCTTT. The encoded protein is CASSLNGRGTEAFF.

This chain joins TRBV27 and TRBJ2-2; TRBD2 aligns across 11 bases. J gave up 0 bases and V 2 bases, and 8 bases lay outside the gene matches. This CDR3 has 19 residues. In germline, CDR1 is MNHEY, CDR2 SMNVEV (reference sequence). CDR3 sequence (DNA): TGTGCCAGCAGTTTAGGGGGGCTAGCGGGAGGACCGAACACCGGGGAGCTGTTTTTT. Amino acids: CASSLGGLAGGPNTGELFF.

The genes are TRBV6-1 and TRBJ1-5; 9 bases are a match to TRBD1. The CDR3 spans 15 residues. Germline lookup yields CDR1 MNHNS and CDR2 SASEGT. The J segment lost 4 bases and the V segment lost 8 bases, leaving 9 bases of the junction unmatched. The CDR3 region is CASGTGTGSNQPQHF. As DNA, the CDR3 is TGTGCCAGCGGAACCGGGACAGGGTCAAATCAGCCCCAGCATTTT.

The rearrangement links TRBV7-2 to TRBJ1-5, with 7 bases aligning to TRBD1. The CDR3 contains 17 residues. Germline trimming cut 1 base from V and 4 bases from J; bases unmatched to any gene: 10. Germline values: CDR1 SGHTA, CDR2 FQGNSA. This chain's CDR3 is CASSLEVVGGWNQPQHF. The CDR3 coding sequence is TGTGCCAGCAGCTTAGAAGTAGTAGGGGGCTGGAATCAGCCCCAGCATTTT. Filled out from reference TRBV7-2 and TRBJ1-5, the complete variable domain reads GAGVSQSPSNKVTEKGKDVELRCDPISGHTALYWYRQSLGQGLEFLIYFQGNSAPDKSGLPSDRFSAERTGGSVSTLTIQRTQQEDSAVYLCASSLEVVGGWNQPQHFGDGTRLSIL.

This clone was seen a few times. This chain joins TRBV7-6 and TRBJ1-6; 9 positions match TRBD1. V lost 4 bases to trimming and J lost 10 bases; unmatched junction nucleotides: 5. The germline gives CDR1 SGHVS, CDR2 FNYEAQ. The CDR3 covers 14 residues. In DNA, the CDR3 is TGTGCCAGCAGCTCGGACAGGGGTTCATCACCCCTCCACTTT. As protein: CASSSDRGSSPLHF.

The chain employs TRBV7-9 and TRBJ2-1, with 7 positions matching TRBD1. Germline CDR1 and CDR2: SEHNR and FQNEAQ (reference sequence). V shed 5 bases, J shed 15 bases, and the junction held 10 bases outside the gene matches. The CDR3 has 12 residues. The CDR3 bases are TGTGCCAGCAGCCAAGGGGGCGGCCCGGGGTTCTTC. This sequence encodes CASSQGGGPGFF.